These 31 T cell receptor beta chains came from one sample sequenced in a study of shared clonotypes between healthy human individuals. Using immunoSEQ multiplex PCR, the repertoire was profiled, and TCRdb retains in-frame clones only, with some absent. The table records about 480,000 clones, almost 80% of them present only once. The specimen sequenced was PBMCs. The receptors come from a woman aged 40-49 years in good health. Some clones in this sample may be carry-over from other donors' samples.

As for this clone: A much more abundant neighbour one base away suggests this may be a read error. The chain recombines TRBV28 with TRBJ2-5; 7 nucleotides line up with TRBD2. CDR1 MDHEN and CDR2 SYDVKM come from the germline V gene. Trimming removed 5 bases from V and 5 bases from J; junction bases left unmatched: 14. The CDR3 has 16 amino acids. The CDR3 loop is CASSVSGGEWGETQYF. The CDR3 nucleotides are TGTGCCAGCAGTGTCAGTGGGGGGGAGTGGGGGGAGACCCAGTACTTC.

The rearrangement joins TRBV23-1 to TRBJ1-2; D unresolved. TRBV23-1 is placed among ORFs of uncertain function. This CDR3 is built from 15 residues. Trimming left V 0 bases short and J 4 bases short, with 12 bases between. The CDR3 DNA reads as TGCGCCAGCAGTCAATCGGGTAGCCCTCCCTATGGCTACACCTTC. It codes for CASSQSGSPPYGYTF.

This clone was seen a handful of times. Only one base separates this from a far larger clonotype, so it likely reflects a read error. The V call is TRBV30, the J call TRBJ2-7; D call uncertain. CDR1 is GTSNPN and CDR2 is SVGIG in the germline V gene (reference sequence). This CDR3 has 12 amino acids. The CDR3 DNA reads as TGTGCCTGGTCGCAGGACCGCTACGGGCAGTACTTC. This sequence encodes CAWSQDRYGQYF.

This clone was recorded a few times. This chain links TRBV28 with TRBJ2-6, with TRBD1 as a possible D gene (6 bases). The CDR3 extends over 16 amino acids. Germline V gives CDR1 MDHEN, CDR2 SYDVKM. Trimming left V 5 bases short and J 0 bases short, with 11 bases between. For the CDR3, the DNA is TGTGCCAGCAGTAACAGGGTTTACTCTGGGGCCAACGTCCTGACTTTC. Translated, it gives CASSNRVYSGANVLTF.

The rearrangement uses TRBV29-1 and TRBJ2-3; 7 bases agree with TRBD2. The CDR3 spans 13 residues. Germline CDR1 reads SQVTM; CDR2 reads ANQGSEA. V was pared by 7 bases and J by 4 bases, with 8 bases of the junction left unmatched. In DNA, the CDR3 is TGCAGCGCGGCGGGAGAGGGTTCAGATACGCAGTATTTT. Translated, it gives CSAAGEGSDTQYF.

This clone has only one observation. This chain links TRBV6-1 with TRBJ1-5, with D maybe TRBD1 (6 bases). Trimming removed 2 bases at V and 7 bases at J, with 12 bases between. This CDR3 comprises 14 residues. The V gene's germline CDR1 is MNHNS and CDR2 SASEGT. CDR3 nucleotides: TGTGCCAGCAGTGAATCCGGGGGCGGCCAGCCCCAGCATTTT. Protein: CASSESGGGQPQHF.

As to this clone: A single base is all that separates this from a far larger clone, so a read error is likely. This chain connects TRBV5-1 to TRBJ2-1; D is possibly TRBD1 or TRBD2 (5 bases each). The CDR3 sequence is 14 residues long. The germline V gene has CDR1 SGHRS and CDR2 YFSETQ. Trimming took off 4 bases at V and 10 bases at J, with 18 bases between the two ends. CDR3 in DNA: TGCGCCAGCAGCCTAAACGGGATGAAGGGGGAGCAGTTCTTC. Encoded protein: CASSLNGMKGEQFF.

The rearrangement uses TRBV20-1 and TRBJ1-2; D is unresolved. Germline V lookup: CDR1 DFQATT, CDR2 SNEGSKA (reference sequence). CDR3 length: 11 residues. CDR3 residues: CSESSNYGYTF. The DNA for the CDR3 is TGCAGCGAGTCCTCAAACTATGGCTACACCTTC.

This clone has just one count. The chain employs TRBV5-1 and TRBJ2-5, with D unresolved. V lost 4 bases to trimming and J lost 1 base, with 11 bases between them. There are 14 residues in the CDR3. Looked up from germline, CDR1 is SGHRS and CDR2 is YFSETQ. CDR3 sequence reads: CASSPQTSQETQYF. The CDR3 bases are TGCGCCAGCAGCCCACAAACCAGCCAAGAGACCCAGTACTTC.

The chain joins TRBV6-6 to TRBJ2-6; D is unclear. V was trimmed by 4 bases and J by 0 bases, leaving 4 bases between them. Germline CDR1 is MNHNY and CDR2 is SVGAGI (reference sequence). The CDR3 totals 14 residues. CDR3 DNA: TGTGCCAGCAGTTGGGGCTCTGGGGCCAACGTCCTGACTTTC. Translated: CASSWGSGANVLTF.

The J gene is TRBJ2-2, the V gene TRBV10-3; either TRBD1 or TRBD2 may fit D (5 bases each). Germline values: CDR1 ENHRY, CDR2 SYGVKD. The ends were cut back, 10 bases at V and 7 bases at J, with 19 bases in the middle. CDR3 length: 14 amino acids. The CDR3 sequence is CATLGTPEFGELFF. The CDR3 region has the DNA TGTGCCACCCTCGGGACCCCAGAATTCGGGGAGCTGTTTTTT.

This chain uses TRBV7-9 with TRBJ2-1; D possibly corresponds to TRBD2 (6 bases). The CDR3 contains 14 residues. The germline V and J ends were trimmed by 3 bases and 2 bases, with 8 bases remaining between them. The germline CDR1 and CDR2 sequences are SEHNR and FQNEAQ (reference sequence). In DNA form, the CDR3 reads TGTGCCAGCAGCTTTGGAGGGACCTACAATGAGCAGTTCTTC. Its translation is CASSFGGTYNEQFF.

This clone was detected a few times. The V gene is TRBV30, the J gene TRBJ1-5; the D gene is possibly TRBD1 (5 bases). The germline V gene encodes CDR1 GTSNPN and CDR2 SVGIG (reference sequence). The CDR3 extends over 13 amino acids. V shed 4 bases and J shed 4 bases, with 11 bases lying between them. CDR3 region: CAWTRGLNQPQHF. The CDR3 DNA reads as TGTGCCTGGACTAGGGGACTTAATCAGCCCCAGCATTTT.

This chain joins TRBV27 and TRBJ2-7; 7 nucleotides match TRBD2. Losses at the gene ends were 5 bases for V and 4 bases for J; bases not matched to a gene: 14. The CDR3 spans 16 residues. Germline V gene data show CDR1 as MNHEY and CDR2 as SMNVEV (reference sequence). CDR3 protein: CASSPGLAGVLYEQYF. The CDR3 DNA reads TGTGCCAGCAGTCCCGGATTAGCGGGCGTGCTTTACGAGCAGTACTTC.

The CDR3 sequence: CASSLDSGETEAFF. CDR3 bases: TGTGCCAGCAGCTTAGATAGTGGGGAAACTGAAGCTTTCTTT. V is TRBV7-9 and J is TRBJ1-1, with D unresolved. The V and J ends lost 1 base and 5 bases respectively, with 11 bases between them. The germline V gene encodes CDR1 SEHNR and CDR2 FQNEAQ (reference sequence). The CDR3 is made up of 14 amino acids. Drawing the rest from reference TRBV7-9 and TRBJ1-1, the complete variable domain is DTGVSQNPRHKITKRGQNVTFRCDPISEHNRLYWYRQTLGQGPEFLTYFQNEAQLEKSRLLSDRFSAERPKGSFSTLEIQRTEQGDSAMYLCASSLDSGETEAFFGQGTRLTVV.

The rearrangement joins TRBV7-9 to TRBJ1-1, with 9 positions matching TRBD1. The CDR3 sequence is 15 residues long. J lost 6 bases, V lost 4 bases, and 9 bases had no gene match. Germline V gives CDR1 SEHNR, CDR2 FQNEAQ (reference sequence). As DNA, the CDR3 is TGTGCCAGCAGCTACCGGACAGGGGTGATGGCTGAAGCTTTCTTT. This codes for CASSYRTGVMAEAFF.

The rearrangement links TRBV4-3 to TRBJ2-3; TRBD2 matches 7 bases. Germline V gives CDR1 LGHNA, CDR2 YSLEER. The V gene end was trimmed by 4 bases and the J gene end by 4 bases; junction bases not matched to a gene: 8. This CDR3 contains 15 residues. Written as DNA, the CDR3 is TGCGCCAGCAGCCTCGGGGTAGCGGGTGCAGATACGCAGTATTTT. This encodes CASSLGVAGADTQYF.

The V and J genes are TRBV28 and TRBJ1-5; weak D call: TRBD1 (5 bases). CDR1 MDHEN and CDR2 SYDVKM come from the germline V gene. Trimming cost V 6 bases and J 6 bases, with 18 bases left between them. The CDR3 length is 15 residues. The chain's CDR3 is CASSPHREGSQPQHF. The CDR3 DNA sequence: TGTGCCAGCAGCCCACACCGGGAGGGGAGTCAGCCCCAGCATTTT.

The CDR3 reads CASSPGTFSNQPQHF. DNA of the CDR3: TGTGCCAGCAGCCCCGGGACCTTTAGCAATCAGCCCCAGCATTTT. J is TRBJ1-5 and V is TRBV9; possibly TRBD1 for D (5 bases). Trimming took off 4 bases at V and 0 bases at J, with 11 bases between the two ends. The CDR3 covers 15 residues. Germline V gene data show CDR1 as SGDLS and CDR2 as YYNGEE.

This rearrangement joins TRBV20-1 to TRBJ2-7; 7 nucleotides match TRBD2. After removal of 1 base from V and 10 bases from J, the junction contained 4 bases not matched to a gene. The V gene's germline CDR1 is DFQATT and CDR2 SNEGSKA (reference sequence). The CDR3 contains 11 residues. The CDR3 is CSARVAGIQYF. As DNA, the CDR3 is TGCAGTGCTAGAGTAGCGGGCATCCAGTACTTC.

The J gene is TRBJ2-1, the V gene TRBV5-1; 7 bases line up with TRBD2. The V gene end was trimmed by 0 bases and the J gene end by 8 bases; junction bases not matched to a gene: 5. CDR1 and CDR2 from the germline V gene are SGHRS and YFSETQ. This CDR3 is 14 amino acids long. CDR3 nucleotide sequence: TGCGCCAGCAGCTTGGCGGGAGGCCTGGATGAGCAGTTCTTC. Residues: CASSLAGGLDEQFF.

The chain joins TRBV28 to TRBJ1-2; 8 positions match TRBD1. CDR1 and CDR2 (germline): MDHEN, SYDVKM. The CDR3 is made up of 13 amino acids. Unmatched junction bases numbered 6, after V lost 7 bases and J lost 5 bases. The CDR3 DNA reads TGTGCCAGCATCCCCCAGGGGGCATATGGCTACACCTTC. Amino acid sequence: CASIPQGAYGYTF.

This rearrangement joins TRBV7-3 to TRBJ2-2; the match to TRBD2 covers 10 bases. The CDR3 runs to 16 residues. J was trimmed by 2 bases and V by 5 bases; bases with no gene match: 5. CDR1 and CDR2 (germline): SGHTA, FQGTGA. CDR3 DNA sequence: TGTGCCAGCAGCCATGGGACTAGCGAAAACACCGGGGAGCTGTTTTTT. Protein sequence: CASSHGTSENTGELFF.

The sample holds one count of this clone. The rearrangement joins TRBV5-1 to TRBJ2-7, with 10 bases matching TRBD1. With V trimmed by 3 bases and J by 3 bases, 3 bases remained unmatched. The CDR3 has 14 amino acids. The germline V gene encodes CDR1 SGHRS and CDR2 YFSETQ. This chain's CDR3 is CASSSGTGVYEQYF. CDR3 nucleotide sequence: TGCGCCAGCAGCTCCGGGACAGGGGTCTACGAGCAGTACTTC.

A note on this clone: This specimen includes other DNA sequences encoding the same CDR3. The chain couples TRBV2 to TRBJ2-7, with D uncertain. Deletions cut 6 bases from V and 2 bases from J, with 8 bases between. CDR3 size: 12 residues. Germline V lookup: CDR1 SNHLY, CDR2 FYNNEI. The CDR3 here is CASRGAAYEQYF. The CDR3 DNA sequence: TGTGCCAGCAGGGGTGCTGCCTACGAGCAGTACTTC.

This clone turned up a few times. This sequence joins TRBV4-3 and TRBJ1-2; unclear D gene. The CDR3 length is 14 residues. Looked up from germline, CDR1 is LGHNA and CDR2 is YSLEER. Trimming took 6 bases from V and 4 from J, leaving 15 bases between them. CDR3 region: CASSQIRTGYGYTF. Written as DNA, the CDR3 is TGCGCCAGCAGTCAAATAAGGACCGGCTATGGCTACACCTTC.

This chain uses TRBV4-2 with TRBJ2-5; a weak D match, TRBD1 (5 bases). In germline, CDR1 is LGHNA, CDR2 YNFKEQ. The CDR3 is 15 amino acids. Trimming took off 2 bases at V and 2 bases at J, with 12 bases between the two ends. The CDR3 DNA reads as TGTGCCAGCAGCCAACATAGACAGCAGCAAGAGACCCAGTACTTC. Its protein is CASSQHRQQQETQYF.

The V gene is TRBV28, the J gene TRBJ2-6; possibly TRBD1 or TRBD2 for D (6 bases each). The germline V and J ends were trimmed by 6 bases and 3 bases, with 15 bases remaining between them. The V gene's germline CDR1 is MDHEN and CDR2 SYDVKM. The CDR3 has 16 residues. The CDR3 loop is CASSRRGAGGANVLTF. The CDR3 region has the DNA TGTGCCAGCAGCAGGAGGGGGGCTGGTGGGGCCAACGTCCTGACTTTC.

This clone was recorded a few times. The chain is built from TRBV5-1 and TRBJ1-3, with TRBD1 matching over 7 bases. CDR3 length: 16 residues. Germline CDR1 is SGHRS and CDR2 is YFSETQ. The ends lost 0 bases at V and 0 bases at J; junction bases unmatched: 3. The CDR3 coding sequence is TGCGCCAGCAGCTTGGGGACAGGCTACTCTGGAAACACCATATATTTT. Its protein product is CASSLGTGYSGNTIYF.

The chain employs TRBV28 and TRBJ2-7, with D tentatively TRBD1 or TRBD2 (5 bases each). The V gene lost 5 bases and the J gene lost 6 bases, with 14 bases spanning the gap. CDR1 and CDR2 (germline): MDHEN, SYDVKM. There are 13 residues in the CDR3. The CDR3 is CASSILTRGEQYF. CDR3 sequence (DNA): TGTGCCAGCAGTATCCTCACGAGGGGCGAGCAGTACTTC.

The V gene is TRBV4-2, the J gene TRBJ2-7; TRBD1 might be the D (6 bases). This CDR3 comprises 15 residues. Trimming took 4 bases from V and 4 from J, leaving 17 bases between them. The V gene's germline CDR1 is LGHNA and CDR2 YNFKEQ. The CDR3 DNA sequence: TGTGCCAGCAGCCTCGAGGTAGGGGGAGAGTACGAGCAGTACTTC. It translates to CASSLEVGGEYEQYF.